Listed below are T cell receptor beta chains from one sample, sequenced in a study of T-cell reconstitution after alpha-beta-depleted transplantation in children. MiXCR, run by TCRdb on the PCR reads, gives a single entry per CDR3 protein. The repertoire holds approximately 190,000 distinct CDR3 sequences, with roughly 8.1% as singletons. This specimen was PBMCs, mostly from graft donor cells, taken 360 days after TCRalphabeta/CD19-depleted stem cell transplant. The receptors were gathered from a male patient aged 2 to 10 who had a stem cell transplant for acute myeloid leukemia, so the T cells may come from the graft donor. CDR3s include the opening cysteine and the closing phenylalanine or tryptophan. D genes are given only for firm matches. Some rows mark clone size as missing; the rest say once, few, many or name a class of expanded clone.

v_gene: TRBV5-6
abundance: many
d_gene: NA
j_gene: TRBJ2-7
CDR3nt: TGTGCCAGCAGCCGCCCCGGGACACCCTACGAGCAGTACTTC
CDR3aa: CASSRPGTPYEQYF

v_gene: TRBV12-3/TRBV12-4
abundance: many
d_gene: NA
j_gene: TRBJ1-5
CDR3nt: TGTGCCAGCAGGCAAAGCAATCAGCCCCAGCATTTT
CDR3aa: CASRQSNQPQHF

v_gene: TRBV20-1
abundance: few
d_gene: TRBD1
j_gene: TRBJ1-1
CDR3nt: TGCAGTGCCCACACTGGGTCGCAGGGGGCAATAGCTTTCTTT
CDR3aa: CSAHTGSQGAIAFF

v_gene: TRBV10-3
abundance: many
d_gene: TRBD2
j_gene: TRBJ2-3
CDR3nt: TGTGCCATCAGCTCGGGGAGGGCGTCCGGCACAGATACGCAGTATTTT
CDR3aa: CAISSGRASGTDTQYF

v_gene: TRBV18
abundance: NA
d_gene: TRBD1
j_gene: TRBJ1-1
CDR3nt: TGTGCCAGCTCACCAGGACAGGGGGGTCAAGCTTTCTTT
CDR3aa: CASSPGQGGQAFF

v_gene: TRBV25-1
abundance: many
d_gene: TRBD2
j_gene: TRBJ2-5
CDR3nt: TGTGCCAGCAGTCCTTGGCCTAGCGGGAGAGTGGGACCACAGAAGACCCAGTACTTC
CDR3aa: CASSPWPSGRVGPQKTQYF

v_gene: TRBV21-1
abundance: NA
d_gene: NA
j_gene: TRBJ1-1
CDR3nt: TGTGCCAGTTCGTACACTGAAGCTTTCTTT
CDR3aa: CASSYTEAFF

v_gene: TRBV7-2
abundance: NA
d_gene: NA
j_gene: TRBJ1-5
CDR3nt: TGTGCCAGCAGCTTAGTACAGGGTAGCAATCAGCCCCAGCATTTT
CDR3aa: CASSLVQGSNQPQHF

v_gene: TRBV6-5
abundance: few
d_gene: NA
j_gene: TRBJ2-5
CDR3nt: TGTGCCAGCAGTTACTTGGGGGTCCAAGAGACCCAGTACTTC
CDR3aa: CASSYLGVQETQYF

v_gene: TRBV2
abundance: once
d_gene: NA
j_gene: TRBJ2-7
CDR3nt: TGTGCCGGCCGGGACAACACCTACGAGCAGTACTTC
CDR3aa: CAGRDNTYEQYF

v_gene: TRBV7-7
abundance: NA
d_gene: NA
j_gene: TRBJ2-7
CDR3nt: TGTGCTAGCAGCCCCTGGGCGGACGGCAGGGCTTTGTACGAGCAGTACTTC
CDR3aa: CASSPWADGRALYEQYF

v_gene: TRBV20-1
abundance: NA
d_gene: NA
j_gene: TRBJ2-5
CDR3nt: TGCAGTGCAAGGGGGGCAGGGCCGGTTTCGGAGACCCAGTACTTC
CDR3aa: CSARGAGPVSETQYF

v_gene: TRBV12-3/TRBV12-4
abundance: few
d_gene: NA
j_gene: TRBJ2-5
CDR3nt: TGTGCCAGCAGTTTATTTCGGGGGGCCTCACTGAAAGAGACCCAGTACTTC
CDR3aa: CASSLFRGASLKETQYF

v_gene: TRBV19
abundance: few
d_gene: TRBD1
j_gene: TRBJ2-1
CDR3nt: TGTGCCAGTAGTATGGACAGGCGATACAATGAGCAGTTCTTC
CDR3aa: CASSMDRRYNEQFF

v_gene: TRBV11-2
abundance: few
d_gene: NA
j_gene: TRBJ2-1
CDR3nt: TGTGCCAGCAGCTTCGGGCGAGCCGTCAATGAGCAGTTCTTC
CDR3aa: CASSFGRAVNEQFF

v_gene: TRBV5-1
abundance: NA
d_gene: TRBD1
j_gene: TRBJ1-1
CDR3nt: TGCGCCAGCAGCTTCAGGACAGGCCTAAAGTTGAACACTGAAGCTTTCTTT
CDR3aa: CASSFRTGLKLNTEAFF

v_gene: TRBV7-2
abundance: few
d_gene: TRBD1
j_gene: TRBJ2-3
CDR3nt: TGTGCCAGCCGGCAGGGGGCAACAGATACGCAGTATTTT
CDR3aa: CASRQGATDTQYF

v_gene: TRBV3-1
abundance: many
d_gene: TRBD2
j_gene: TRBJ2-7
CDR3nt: TGTGCCAGCAGCCTCTCCCGGCGGGGACTAGGCTCCTACGAGCAGTACTTC
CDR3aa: CASSLSRRGLGSYEQYF

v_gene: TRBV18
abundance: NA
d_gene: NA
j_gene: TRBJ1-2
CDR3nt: TGTGCCAGCTCACCAGCAGGCCGAACAGGGCCGGGAGGCTACACCTTC
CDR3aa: CASSPAGRTGPGGYTF

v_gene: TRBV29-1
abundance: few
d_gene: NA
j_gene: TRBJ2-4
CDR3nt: TGCAGCGTTGAGACCGGAGCCAAAAACATTCAGTACTTC
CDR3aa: CSVETGAKNIQYF

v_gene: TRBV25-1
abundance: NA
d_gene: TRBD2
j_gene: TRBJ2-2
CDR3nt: TGTGCCAGCAGTGAATATGACGGGACTAGCGTTTTTCTCACCGGGGAGCTGTTTTTT
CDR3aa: CASSEYDGTSVFLTGELFF

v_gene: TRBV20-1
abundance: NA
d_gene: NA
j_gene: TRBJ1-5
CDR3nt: TGCAGTGCTCTCCGGGGAGGGGGTAATCAGCCCCAGCATTTT
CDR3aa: CSALRGGGNQPQHF

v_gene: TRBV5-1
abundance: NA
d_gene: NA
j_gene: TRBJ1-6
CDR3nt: TGCGCCAGCAGCTTGGAAAGGACAGCTACCTATAATTCACCCCTCCACTTT
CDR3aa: CASSLERTATYNSPLHF

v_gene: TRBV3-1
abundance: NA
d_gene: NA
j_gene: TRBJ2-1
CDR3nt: TGTGCCAGCAGCCAAGAATTGGTCCGTTTGAGGAATTTCAATGAGCAGTTCTTC
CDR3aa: CASSQELVRLRNFNEQFF

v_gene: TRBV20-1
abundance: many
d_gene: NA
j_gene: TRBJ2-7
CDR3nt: TGCAGTGCTAGAGATCTCCCCATCCCGGCCGAGCAGTACTTC
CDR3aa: CSARDLPIPAEQYF

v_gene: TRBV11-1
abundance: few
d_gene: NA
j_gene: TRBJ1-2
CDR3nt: TGTGCCAGCAGCTTTGGACAGCATTATGGCTACACCTTC
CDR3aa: CASSFGQHYGYTF

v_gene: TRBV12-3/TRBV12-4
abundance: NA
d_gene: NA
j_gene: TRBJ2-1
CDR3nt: TGTGCCAGCAGTTTGGGGGACCCCCCCTACAATGAGCAGTTCTTC
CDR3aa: CASSLGDPPYNEQFF

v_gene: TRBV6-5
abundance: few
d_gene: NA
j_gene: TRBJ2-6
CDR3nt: TGTGCCAGCAGTTACCGAGGCTTCCGGGGAGCTGGGGCCAACGTCCTGACTTTC
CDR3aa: CASSYRGFRGAGANVLTF

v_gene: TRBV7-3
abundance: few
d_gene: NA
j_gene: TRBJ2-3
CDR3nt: TGTGCCAGCAGCTTAAGCCGGGTAACTACAGATACGCAGTATTTT
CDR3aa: CASSLSRVTTDTQYF

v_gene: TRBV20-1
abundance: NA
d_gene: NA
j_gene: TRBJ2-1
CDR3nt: TGCAGTGCTAGTACATCCGCCCGTGGTGAGCAGTTCTTC
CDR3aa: CSASTSARGEQFF

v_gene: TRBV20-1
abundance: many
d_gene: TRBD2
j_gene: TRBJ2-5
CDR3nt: TGCAGTGCTTCTGGGGTTAGCGGGGTAGAGACCCAGTACTTC
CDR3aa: CSASGVSGVETQYF

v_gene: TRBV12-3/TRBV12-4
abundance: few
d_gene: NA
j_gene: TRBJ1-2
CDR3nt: TGTGCCAGCAGTTTTTGGGGGGAGAGGGGCTACACCTTC
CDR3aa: CASSFWGERGYTF

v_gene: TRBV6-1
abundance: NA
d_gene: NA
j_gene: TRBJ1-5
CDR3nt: TGTGCCAGCCGGCAGGGCAATCAGCCCCAGCATTTT
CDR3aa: CASRQGNQPQHF

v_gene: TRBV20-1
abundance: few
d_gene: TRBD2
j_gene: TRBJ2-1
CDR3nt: TGCAGTGCTCGGGAGGGCCTAAACAATGAGCAGTTCTTC
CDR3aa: CSAREGLNNEQFF

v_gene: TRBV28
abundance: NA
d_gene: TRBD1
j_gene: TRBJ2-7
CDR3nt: TGTGCCAGCAGTTTCCCTACAGGGGCTCTCTACGAGCAGTACTTC
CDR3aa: CASSFPTGALYEQYF

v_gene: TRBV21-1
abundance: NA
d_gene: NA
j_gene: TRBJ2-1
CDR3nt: TGTGCCAGCAGCGCCCGCCCGGGATTAGCGGGAGGGGGTGAGCAGTTCTTC
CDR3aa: CASSARPGLAGGGEQFF

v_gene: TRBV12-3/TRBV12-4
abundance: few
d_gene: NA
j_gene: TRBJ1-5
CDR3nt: TGTGCCAGCAGTTCGTCGGGACGTGAGAATCAGCCCCAGCATTTT
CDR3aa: CASSSSGRENQPQHF

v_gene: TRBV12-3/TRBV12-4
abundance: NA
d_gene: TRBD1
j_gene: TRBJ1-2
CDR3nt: TGTGCCAGCAGTTTTGGGACAGGGGGAGGAAAGGGCTACACCTTC
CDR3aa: CASSFGTGGGKGYTF

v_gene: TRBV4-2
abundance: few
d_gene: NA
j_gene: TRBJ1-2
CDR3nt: TGTGCCAGCAGCCGGGACCAGGGCACCTATGGCTACACCTTC
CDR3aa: CASSRDQGTYGYTF

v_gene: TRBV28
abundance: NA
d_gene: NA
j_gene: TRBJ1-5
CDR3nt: TGTGCCAGCAGTTTCCCCGCCTTGGGTCAGCCCCAGCATTTT
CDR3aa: CASSFPALGQPQHF

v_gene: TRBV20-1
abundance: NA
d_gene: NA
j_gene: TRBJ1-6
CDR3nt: TGCAGTGCTAGGTCAGGTAGTACCGATAATTCACCCCTCCACTTT
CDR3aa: CSARSGSTDNSPLHF

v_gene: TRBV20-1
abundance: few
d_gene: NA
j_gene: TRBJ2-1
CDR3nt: TGCAGTGCTAGAGAGTTATTAGGAGGGCCCTTAACGTTCTTC
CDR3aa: CSARELLGGPLTFF

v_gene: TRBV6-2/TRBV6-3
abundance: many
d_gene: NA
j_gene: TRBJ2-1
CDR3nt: TGTGCCAGCAGTTACTCGAAGAAATGGTCCAGGGAACGGGACAATGAGCAGTTCTTC
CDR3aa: CASSYSKKWSRERDNEQFF

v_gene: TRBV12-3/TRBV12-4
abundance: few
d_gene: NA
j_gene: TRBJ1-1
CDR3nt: TGTGCCAGCAGTTTAAGGGGGGTTAGCACTGAAGCTTTCTTT
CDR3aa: CASSLRGVSTEAFF

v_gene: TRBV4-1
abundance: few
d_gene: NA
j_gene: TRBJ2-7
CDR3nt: TGCGCCAGCAGCCTGACCTTGACCCCGACTCAAATAGGGTACGAGCAGTACTTC
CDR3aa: CASSLTLTPTQIGYEQYF

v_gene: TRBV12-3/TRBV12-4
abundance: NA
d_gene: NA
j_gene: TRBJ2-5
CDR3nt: TGTGCCAGCGCCCAGGGCCCAGAGACCCAGTACTTC
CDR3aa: CASAQGPETQYF